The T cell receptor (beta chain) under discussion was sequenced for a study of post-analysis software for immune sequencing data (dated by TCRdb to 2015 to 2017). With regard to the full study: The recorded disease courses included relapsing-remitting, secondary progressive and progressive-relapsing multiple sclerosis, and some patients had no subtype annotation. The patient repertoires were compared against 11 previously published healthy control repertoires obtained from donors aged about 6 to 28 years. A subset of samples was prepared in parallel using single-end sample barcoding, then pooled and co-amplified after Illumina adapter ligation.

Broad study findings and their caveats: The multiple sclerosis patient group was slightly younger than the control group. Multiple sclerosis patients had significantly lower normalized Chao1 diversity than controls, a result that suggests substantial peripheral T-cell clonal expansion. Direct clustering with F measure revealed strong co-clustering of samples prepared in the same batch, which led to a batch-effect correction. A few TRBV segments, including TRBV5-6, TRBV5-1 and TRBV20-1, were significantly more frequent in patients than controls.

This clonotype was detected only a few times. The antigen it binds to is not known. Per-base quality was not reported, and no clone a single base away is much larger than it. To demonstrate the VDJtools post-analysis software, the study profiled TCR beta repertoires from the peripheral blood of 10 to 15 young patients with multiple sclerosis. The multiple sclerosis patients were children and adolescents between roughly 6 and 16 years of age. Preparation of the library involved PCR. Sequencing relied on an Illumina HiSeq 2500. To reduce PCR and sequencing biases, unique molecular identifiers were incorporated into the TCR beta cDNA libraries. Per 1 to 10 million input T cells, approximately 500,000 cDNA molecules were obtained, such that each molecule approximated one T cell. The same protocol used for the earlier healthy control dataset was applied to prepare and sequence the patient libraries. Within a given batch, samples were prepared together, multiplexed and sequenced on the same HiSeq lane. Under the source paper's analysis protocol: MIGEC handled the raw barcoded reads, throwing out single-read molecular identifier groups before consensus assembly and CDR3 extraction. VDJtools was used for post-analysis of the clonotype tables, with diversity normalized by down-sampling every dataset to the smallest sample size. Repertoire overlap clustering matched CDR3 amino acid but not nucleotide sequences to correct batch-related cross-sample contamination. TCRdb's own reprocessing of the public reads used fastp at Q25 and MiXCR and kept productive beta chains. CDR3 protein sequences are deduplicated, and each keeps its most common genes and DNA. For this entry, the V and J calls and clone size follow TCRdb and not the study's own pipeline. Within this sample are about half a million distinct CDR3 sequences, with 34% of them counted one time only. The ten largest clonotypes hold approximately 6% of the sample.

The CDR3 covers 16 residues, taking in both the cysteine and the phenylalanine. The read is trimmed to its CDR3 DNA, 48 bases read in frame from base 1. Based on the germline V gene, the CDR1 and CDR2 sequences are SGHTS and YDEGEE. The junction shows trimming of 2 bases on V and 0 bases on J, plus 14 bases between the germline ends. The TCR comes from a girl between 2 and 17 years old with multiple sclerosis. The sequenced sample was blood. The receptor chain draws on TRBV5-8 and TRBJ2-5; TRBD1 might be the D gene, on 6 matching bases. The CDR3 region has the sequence CASSFGQRGNQETQYF. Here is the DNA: TGTGCCAGCAGCTTCGGACAGAGGGGGAACCAAGAGACCCAGTACTTC.